This TCR beta chain was sequenced for a study of T cells in Graves' hyperthyroidism and ophthalmopathy. Whole-study results and caveats: Through a model of 13 V-J features, ophthalmopathy was separated from stable hyperthyroidism.

This clonotype has at least ten counts. The antigen remains undetermined. RNA transcripts gave rise to amplified TCR beta CDR3 regions. The HTBI primer set drove a first-round RT-PCR of the TCR CDR3. One entry per CDR3 protein, called by TCRdb with MiXCR from the multiplex PCR reads. The table lists 600,000 to 800,000 distinct CDR3 sequences, roughly a third of them singletons, with roughly 30% in the top ten. Hyperthyroidism was newly diagnosed in patients aged 18 to 65 (duration under 2 months). Used for diagnoses were clinical symptoms, serum thyroxine and TRAb, thyroid ultrasound and orbital computed tomography. The source of the PBMCs was 9.5 to 10 ml of fresh peripheral blood. V dropped 2 bases and J dropped 5 bases, with 11 bases sitting between them. The length of the CDR3 is 13 residues. Per germline, CDR1 SGHKS and CDR2 YYEKEE (reference sequence).

J is TRBJ2-7 and V is TRBV5-5; the D gene could be TRBD1 or TRBD2 (5 bases each). Sequencing used blood. This clonotype was obtained from a middle-aged woman with Graves' hyperthyroidism. CDR3 bases: TGTGCCAGCAGCTTTCTGGGGACCGACGAGCAGTACTTC. Encoded protein: CASSFLGTDEQYF.